The subject of this entry is one T cell receptor (beta chain). Its antigen is currently unknown. TCRdb keeps only in-frame clones here, not all; method: immunoSEQ multiplex PCR. The sample has about 1,800,000 clones, around 96% seen once; the top ten hold under 1.5%. The data belong to a study of shared clonotypes between healthy human individuals. Findings and limits, study-wide: The authors expected sequencing depth to affect clonotype sharing among donors.

The naive CD8 population came from CD45RO-negative cells selected for CCR7, without terminally differentiated effector memory CD45RA+ cells. The healthy adult donors were HIV-negative and reported no recent acute infections or vaccinations. This TCR was recovered from a man aged 18 to 35 in good health. The sample taken for sequencing was naive CD8+ T cells sorted from blood.

The CDR3 nucleotides read TGTGCCAGCAGTGAAGATGTCTCTGGGGCCAACGTCCTGACTTTC. Translation gives CASSEDVSGANVLTF. This chain connects TRBV2 to TRBJ2-6; D not certain. V was pared by 1 base and J by 0 bases, with 4 bases between. CDR1 SNHLY and CDR2 FYNNEI come from the germline V gene. The CDR3 covers 15 residues.